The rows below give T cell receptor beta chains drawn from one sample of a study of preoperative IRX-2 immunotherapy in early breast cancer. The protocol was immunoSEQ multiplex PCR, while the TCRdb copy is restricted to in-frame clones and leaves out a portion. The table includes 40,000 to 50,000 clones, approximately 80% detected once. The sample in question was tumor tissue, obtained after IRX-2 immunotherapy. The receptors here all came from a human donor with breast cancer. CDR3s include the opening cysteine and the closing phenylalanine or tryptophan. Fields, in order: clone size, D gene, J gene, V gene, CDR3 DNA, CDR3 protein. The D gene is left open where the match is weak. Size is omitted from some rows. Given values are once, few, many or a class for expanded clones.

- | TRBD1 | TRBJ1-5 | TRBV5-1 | TGCGCCAGCAGTCCGGGACAGCTTAGCAATCAGCCCCAGCATTTT | CASSPGQLSNQPQHF
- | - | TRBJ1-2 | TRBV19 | TGTGCCAGTAGAGCAGGGGACAGCTACACCTTC | CASRAGDSYTF
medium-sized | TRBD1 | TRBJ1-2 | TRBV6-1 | TGTGCCAGCAGTGAAGAAGGGACAGGGGCTTATGGCTACACCTTC | CASSEEGTGAYGYTF
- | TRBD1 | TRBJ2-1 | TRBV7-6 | TGTGCCAGCAGGCGGACCGGGACAGTTTTTCACAATGAGCAGTTCTTC | CASRRTGTVFHNEQFF
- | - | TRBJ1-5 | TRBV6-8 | TGTGCCAGCAACGGAGGGGAGGGCAGCAATCAGCCCCAGCATTTT | CASNGGEGSNQPQHF
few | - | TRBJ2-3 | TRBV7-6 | TGTGCCAGCAGCTTGGCCTCGGGCCTCCCTACCACAGATACGCAGTATTTT | CASSLASGLPTTDTQYF
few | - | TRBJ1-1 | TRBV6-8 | TGTGCCAGCAGTTACTTCAGGGACGGGGACACTGAAGCTTTCTTT | CASSYFRDGDTEAFF
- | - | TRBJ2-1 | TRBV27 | TGTGCCACCAGTGATTTAAGCTCCCGGGGTGAGCAGTTCTTC | CATSDLSSRGEQFF
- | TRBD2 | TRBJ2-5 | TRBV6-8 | TGTGCCAGCAGGAGGGACGGGGGGGAGACCCAGTACTTC | CASRRDGGETQYF
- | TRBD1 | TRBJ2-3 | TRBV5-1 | TGCGCCAGCAGCTCACCATGGACAGGGGGCGCGACAGATACGCAGTATTTT | CASSSPWTGGATDTQYF
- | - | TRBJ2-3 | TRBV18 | TGTGCCAGCCGTCGCTCCGGGGCTGGAACAGATACGCAGTATTTT | CASRRSGAGTDTQYF
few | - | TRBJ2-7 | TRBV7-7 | TGTGCCAGCAGCCGGGACGGACTATCCTACGAGCAGTACTTC | CASSRDGLSYEQYF
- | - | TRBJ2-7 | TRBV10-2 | TGCGCCAGCAGTGAGTCGACAGGCGCCTACGAGCAGTACTTC | CASSESTGAYEQYF
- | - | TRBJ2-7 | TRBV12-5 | TGTGCTAGTGGACCCGTAGACGGGCCCTACGAGCAGTACTTC | CASGPVDGPYEQYF
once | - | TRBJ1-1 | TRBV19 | TGTGCCAGCTCTCACACCACCGGGACGGCCGAAGCTTTCTTT | CASSHTTGTAEAFF
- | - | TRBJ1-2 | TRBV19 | TGTGCCAGTACCTTTAACAGTGTTTATGGCTACACCTTC | CASTFNSVYGYTF
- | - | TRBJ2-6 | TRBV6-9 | TGTGCCAGCAGTGCGCCGGGACAACTGCTCTCTGGGGCCAACGTCCTGACTTTC | CASSAPGQLLSGANVLTF
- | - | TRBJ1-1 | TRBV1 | TGCGCCAGCTCTTTCAACCCGGGGGGAGGGTATGAGGGGAACACTGAAGCTTTCTTT | CASSFNPGGGYEGNTEAFF
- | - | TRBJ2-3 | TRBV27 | TGTGCCAGCACCGGACAATATAGCACAGATACGCAGTATTTT | CASTGQYSTDTQYF
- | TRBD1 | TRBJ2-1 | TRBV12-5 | TGTGCTAGTGGCTTGGGACAGGGAGGCCATGAGCAGTTCTTC | CASGLGQGGHEQFF
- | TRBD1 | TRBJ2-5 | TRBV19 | TGTGCCAGTAGTATCGGACAGGGATTTGTAGAGACCCAGTACTTC | CASSIGQGFVETQYF
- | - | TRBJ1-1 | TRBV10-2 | TGCGCCAGCAGTCTCCTTATCGGGGATATGAACACTAAAGCTTTCTTT | CASSLLIGDMNTKAFF